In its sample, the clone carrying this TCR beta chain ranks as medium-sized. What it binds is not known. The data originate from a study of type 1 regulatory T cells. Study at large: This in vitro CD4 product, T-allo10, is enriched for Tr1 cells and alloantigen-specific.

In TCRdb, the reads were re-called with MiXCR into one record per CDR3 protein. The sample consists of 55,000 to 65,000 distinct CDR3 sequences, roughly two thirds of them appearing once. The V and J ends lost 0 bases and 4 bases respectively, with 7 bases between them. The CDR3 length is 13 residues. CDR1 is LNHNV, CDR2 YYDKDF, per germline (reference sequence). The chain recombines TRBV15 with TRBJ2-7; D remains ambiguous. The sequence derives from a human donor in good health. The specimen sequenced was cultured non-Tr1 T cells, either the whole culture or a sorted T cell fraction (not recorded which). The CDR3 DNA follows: TGTGCCACCAGCAGAGATCTCGGGTACGAGCAGTACTTC. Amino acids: CATSRDLGYEQYF.